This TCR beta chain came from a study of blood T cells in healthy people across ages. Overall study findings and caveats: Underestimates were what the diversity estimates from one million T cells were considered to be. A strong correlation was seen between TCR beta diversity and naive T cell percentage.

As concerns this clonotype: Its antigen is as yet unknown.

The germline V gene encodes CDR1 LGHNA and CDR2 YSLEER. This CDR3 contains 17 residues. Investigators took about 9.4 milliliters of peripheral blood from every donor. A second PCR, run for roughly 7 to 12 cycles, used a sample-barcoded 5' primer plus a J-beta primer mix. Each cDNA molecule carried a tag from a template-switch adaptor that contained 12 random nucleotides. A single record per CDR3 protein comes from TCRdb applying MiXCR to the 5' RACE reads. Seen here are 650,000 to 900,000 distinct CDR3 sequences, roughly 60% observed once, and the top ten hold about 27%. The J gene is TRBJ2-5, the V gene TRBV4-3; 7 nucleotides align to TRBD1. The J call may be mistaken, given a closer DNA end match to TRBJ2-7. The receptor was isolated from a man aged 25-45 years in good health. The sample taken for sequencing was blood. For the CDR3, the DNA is TGCGCCAGCAGCCAAGATGAAGTCGGCAGGGGGTCTACCGAGCAGTACTTC. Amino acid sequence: CASSQDEVGRGSTEQYF.